The entry that follows covers one T cell receptor (beta chain) sequence. What antigen it recognizes has not been identified. Base qualities are missing; no much larger clone stands one base away. According to the germline V gene, CDR1 reads MNHNS and CDR2 reads SASEGT. The cysteine opens and the phenylalanine closes a CDR3 of 15 amino acids. Here the CDR3 DNA is all that survives: 45 bases in frame from base 1. Compared with germline, V lacks 2 bases and J lacks 4 bases; bases without a gene match: 6. The sample is drawn from a study of OX40 agonist ivuxolimab in advanced cancers. Turning to the overall study: The costimulatory receptor OX40 (CD134) was targeted by ivuxolimab, a fully human IgG2 agonistic monoclonal antibody. Intravenous ivuxolimab was administered to patients every 2 weeks at six dose levels: 0.01, 0.1, 0.3, 1.5, 3 and 10 mg/kg. Of the roughly 52 dose-escalation patients, hepatocellular carcinoma was present in around 20, melanoma in around 15, renal cell carcinoma in 9 and head and neck cancer in 9. In the dose-escalation cohort, 75% to 85% of patients were male, and the mean age was approximately 60 years with a range of about 23 to 79. Prior anti-PD-1, anti-PD-L1 or anti-CTLA-4 therapy was permitted, and approximately 39% of dose-escalation patients had received checkpoint inhibitors. Partial responses were achieved by three dose-escalation patients, of whom one had hepatocellular carcinoma and two had cutaneous melanoma. Peripheral TCRbeta sequencing was intended to test whether TCR sequence diversity was altered and clonal T-cell expansion was caused by ivuxolimab. The paper reports the monotherapy dose-escalation portion (N ≈ 52 patients) of the phase I ivuxolimab trial. The paper's findings and limits, for the study overall: In the 0.1-3.0 mg/kg groups, partial responders had among the lowest normalized peripheral clonal expansion, particularly in CD8+ T cells. Low levels of normalized T-cell clonal expansion were also seen in some patients who did not respond. Clonal expansion of both CD4+ and CD8+ blood T cells was observed from baseline to week 6 at doses 0.1 to 3.0 mg/kg. Which antigens the clonally expanded peripheral T cells were specific for was not determined. After ivuxolimab, expanded clones were on average more numerous among CD8+ T cells than among CD4+ T cells.

Patients with autoimmune disease history or receiving systemic immunosuppression were excluded from the trial. Peripheral blood for TCR sequencing was collected from all dose cohorts at baseline, on cycle 4 day 1, and on cycle 7 day 1. Samples were obtained from an open-label, multicenter, first-in-human phase I dose-escalation trial of ivuxolimab. Adults with locally advanced or metastatic melanoma, renal cell, hepatocellular, or head and neck squamous cell carcinoma were enrolled in the trial. Before TCR sequencing, CD4+ T cells and CD8+ T cells from peripheral blood were sorted into separate populations. Genomic DNA was extracted from sorted cells for sequencing of the TCRbeta CDR3 region. The immunoSEQ Assay was used for sequencing of TCRbeta CDR3 regions. The table comes from immuneACCESS by way of TCRdb, which keeps in-frame sequences with V and J called. Part of the clones is missing from these tables; in studies checked, under half for an unresolved V gene and the rest for unknown reasons. Here the sample has roughly 53,000 clones; about four fifths occur a single time. Around 2.3% of the sample lies in the top ten.

The sequence was collected from an adult with an advanced solid tumor such as melanoma, head and neck, liver or kidney cancer. Sequenced here: CD4+ or CD8+ T cells sorted from blood, sampled in a trial of the OX40 agonist ivuxolimab. The sequence is built from TRBV6-1 and TRBJ2-3; 7 middle bases align to TRBD2. The sequence in DNA is TGTGCCAGCAGTGAATTCGGGGGGTCTGCAGATACGCAGTATTTT. Protein translation: CASSEFGGSADTQYF.